A selection of T cell receptor beta chains follows, all from one sample in a study of human T cells and chemical hapten exposure. TCRdb processed the RACE reads anew with MiXCR; each CDR3 protein has one entry. The sample gives roughly 100,000 distinct CDR3 sequences, 10% to 15% of which show up once; roughly 1.5% is in the top ten. The sequencing used whole blood, collected in connection with sensitization to the hapten diphenylcyclopropenone (DPC). The origin of the receptors is a woman aged 50 to 60 with alopecia areata. Some clones in this sample may be carry-over from other donors' samples. CDR3s include the opening cysteine and the closing phenylalanine or tryptophan. Only some rows state a clone size, as once, few, many or a class for expanded clones.

j_gene | abundance | v_gene | CDR3aa
TRBJ1-2 | many | TRBV7-9 | CAINYGTAYGYTF
TRBJ1-5 | . | TRBV20-1 | CSARSGNKGANQPQHF
TRBJ2-1 | . | TRBV10-2 | CASSFDSPLYNEQFF
TRBJ2-3 | . | TRBV19 | CASTTRGSDTQYF
TRBJ2-5 | few | TRBV11-2 | CASSLRGSGETQYF
TRBJ2-1 | few | TRBV7-2 | CASSSTARILPNEQFF
TRBJ2-3 | . | TRBV6-6 | CASSYSGTRGLAQYF
TRBJ2-4 | few | TRBV10-1 | CASSVSKRGETLAKNIQYF
TRBJ2-7 | . | TRBV28 | CASSTGQGGRQYF
TRBJ1-1 | many | TRBV7-9 | CASRGSGTVEAFF
TRBJ1-5 | many | TRBV5-6 | CASSFRGPYSNQPQHF
TRBJ1-5 | many | TRBV6-1 | CASSEVNQPQHF
TRBJ2-4 | . | TRBV12-2 | CASRPRDRILAKNIQYF
TRBJ2-7 | few | TRBV7-2 | CASSFDRDSYEQYF
TRBJ2-3 | few | TRBV5-4 | CASSSKEGTDTQYF
TRBJ1-2 | many | TRBV28 | CASSLTGFSGYGYTF
TRBJ2-3 | . | TRBV18 | CASSPPSGTGTQYF
TRBJ2-1 | . | TRBV27 | CASSFGDISSYNEQFF
TRBJ2-5 | few | TRBV5-5 | CASSLLSGLASETQYF
TRBJ1-3 | few | TRBV12-3/TRBV12-4 | CASSPDRGLGNTIYF
TRBJ1-5 | . | TRBV12-3/TRBV12-4 | CASSLGTGNQPQHF
TRBJ2-5 | few | TRBV28 | CASSFSGGAVYF
TRBJ1-6 | few | TRBV29-1 | CSPRQGHSPLHF
TRBJ1-2 | few | TRBV20-1 | CSARVYYGYTF
TRBJ1-1 | . | TRBV4-3 | CASSQRPGGASEAFF
TRBJ1-5 | few | TRBV28 | CASSTTGKGNQPQHF
TRBJ2-7 | few | TRBV7-9 | CASSASYSSYEQYF
TRBJ2-3 | . | TRBV11-2 | CASSPGQVMTDTQYF
TRBJ2-4 | many | TRBV6-2/TRBV6-3 | CASSYGGYVGNIQYF
TRBJ2-7 | many | TRBV28 | CASSLGVYEQYF
TRBJ2-3 | . | TRBV2 | CASNSHARSTDTQYF
TRBJ1-4 | few | TRBV5-8 | CASSLRGRGEKLFF
TRBJ2-1 | many | TRBV12-5 | CASGFRRPPNEQFF
TRBJ2-6 | . | TRBV5-1 | CASSLDSAPGANVLTF
TRBJ1-2 | many | TRBV14 | CASSQVGSNYGYTF
TRBJ1-2 | many | TRBV6-5 | CASKAAGTNYGYTF
TRBJ1-5 | few | TRBV23-1 | CASSQSCLTGNSCYSNQPQHF
TRBJ1-2 | many | TRBV12-3/TRBV12-4 | CASSNQYGYTF
TRBJ2-7 | . | TRBV29-1 | CSVDVRGGEQYF